This T cell receptor beta chain was identified during a study of cytomegalovirus exposure and HLA in healthy donors. On this clone itself: Its antigen is not identified.

The PCR contained 60 Vbeta and 13 Jbeta primers. Method: immunoSEQ multiplex PCR; TCRdb's copy keeps in-frame clones and lacks some. This sample yields about 240,000 clones, of which around 76% are seen a single time; 4.5% to 6% belongs to the top ten. The study, taken as a whole, reports: Reportedly, HLA-A and HLA-B alleles of most subjects were accurately predicted from TCR beta. Later work found most CMV-associated TCR beta chains apparently HLA-restricted. In presence/absence analyses, roughly uniform sequencing depth across donors was assumed.

This CDR3 has 16 residues. CDR1 and CDR2 from the germline V gene are SGDLS and YYNGEE. The V gene end was trimmed by 3 bases and the J gene end by 7 bases; junction bases not matched to a gene: 10. The material sequenced was PBMCs. This TCR derives from a woman in her thirties or forties in good health and CMV-seropositive. The chain joins TRBV9 to TRBJ2-1; 10 bases line up with TRBD1. As DNA, the CDR3 is TGTGCCAGCAGCGCCCACGGACAGGGGGTGAAAAATGAGCAGTTCTTC. This translates into CASSAHGQGVKNEQFF.